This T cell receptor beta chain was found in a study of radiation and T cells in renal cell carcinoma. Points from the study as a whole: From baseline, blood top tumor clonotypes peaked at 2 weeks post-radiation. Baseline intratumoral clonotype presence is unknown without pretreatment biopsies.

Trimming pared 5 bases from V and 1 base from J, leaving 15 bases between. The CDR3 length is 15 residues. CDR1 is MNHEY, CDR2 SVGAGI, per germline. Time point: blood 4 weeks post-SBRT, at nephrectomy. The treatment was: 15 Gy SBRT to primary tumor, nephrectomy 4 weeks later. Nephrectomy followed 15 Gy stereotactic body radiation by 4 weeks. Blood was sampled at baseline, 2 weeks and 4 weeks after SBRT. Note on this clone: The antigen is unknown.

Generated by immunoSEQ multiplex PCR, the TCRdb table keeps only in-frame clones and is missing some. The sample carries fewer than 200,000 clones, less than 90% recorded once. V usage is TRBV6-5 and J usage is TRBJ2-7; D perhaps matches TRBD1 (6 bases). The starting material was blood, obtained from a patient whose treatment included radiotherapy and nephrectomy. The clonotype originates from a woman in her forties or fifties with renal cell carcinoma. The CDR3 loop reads CASSARGILSYEQYF. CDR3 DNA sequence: TGTGCCAGCAGTGCTAGGGGGATTCTTTCCTACGAGCAGTACTTC.